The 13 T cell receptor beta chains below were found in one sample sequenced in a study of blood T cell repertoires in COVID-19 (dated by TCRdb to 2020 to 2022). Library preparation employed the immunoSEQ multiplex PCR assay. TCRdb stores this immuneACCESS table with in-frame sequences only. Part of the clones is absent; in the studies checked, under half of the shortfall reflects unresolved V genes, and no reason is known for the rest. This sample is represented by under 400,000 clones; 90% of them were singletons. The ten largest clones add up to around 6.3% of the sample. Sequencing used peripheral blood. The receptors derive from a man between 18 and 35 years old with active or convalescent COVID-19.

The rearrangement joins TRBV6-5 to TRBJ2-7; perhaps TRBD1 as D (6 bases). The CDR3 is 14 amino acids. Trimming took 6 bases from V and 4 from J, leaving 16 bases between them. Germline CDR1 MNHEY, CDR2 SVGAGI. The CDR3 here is CASRTTGLSYEQYF. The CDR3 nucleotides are TGTGCCAGCAGGACAACAGGGTTGTCTTACGAGCAGTACTTC.

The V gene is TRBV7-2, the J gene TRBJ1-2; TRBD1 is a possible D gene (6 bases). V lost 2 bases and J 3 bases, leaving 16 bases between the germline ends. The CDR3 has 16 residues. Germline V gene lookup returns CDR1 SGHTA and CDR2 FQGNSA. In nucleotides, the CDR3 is TGTGCCAGCAGCTTACCCGGGACACCCGGTGACTATGGCTACACCTTC. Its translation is CASSLPGTPGDYGYTF.

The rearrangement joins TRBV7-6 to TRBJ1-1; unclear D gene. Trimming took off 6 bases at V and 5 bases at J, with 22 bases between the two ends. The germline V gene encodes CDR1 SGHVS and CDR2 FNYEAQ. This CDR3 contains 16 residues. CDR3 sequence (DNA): TGTGCCAGCAGTCGCCCTCGTTCAACAGATTATACTGAAGCTTTCTTT. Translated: CASSRPRSTDYTEAFF.

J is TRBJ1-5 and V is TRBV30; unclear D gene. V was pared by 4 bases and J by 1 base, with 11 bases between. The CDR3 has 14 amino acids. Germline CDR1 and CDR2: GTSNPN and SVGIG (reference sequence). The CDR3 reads CAWNAGLSNQPQHF. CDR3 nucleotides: TGTGCCTGGAATGCGGGGTTGAGCAATCAGCCCCAGCATTTT. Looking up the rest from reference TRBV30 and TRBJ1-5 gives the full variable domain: SQTIHQWPATLVQPVGSPLSLECTVEGTSNPNLYWYRQAAGRGLQLLFYSVGIGQISSEVPQNLSASRPQDRQFILSSKKLLLSDSGFYLCAWNAGLSNQPQHFGDGTRLSIL.

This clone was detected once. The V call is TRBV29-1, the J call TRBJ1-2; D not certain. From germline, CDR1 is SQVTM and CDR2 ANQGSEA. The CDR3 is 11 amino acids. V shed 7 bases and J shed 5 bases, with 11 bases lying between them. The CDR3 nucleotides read TGCAGCGCTGGAGCAGATTATGGCTACACCTTC. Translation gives CSAGADYGYTF.

The CDR3 nucleotides read TGTGCCATTCAGGACAGGGTGAACACTGAAGCTTTCTTT. This gives the protein CAIQDRVNTEAFF. The gene calls are TRBV10-3 and TRBJ1-1; 8 bases fit TRBD1. Germline V gives CDR1 ENHRY, CDR2 SYGVKD. J lost 0 bases, V lost 9 bases, and 3 bases had no gene match. The CDR3 spans 13 residues.

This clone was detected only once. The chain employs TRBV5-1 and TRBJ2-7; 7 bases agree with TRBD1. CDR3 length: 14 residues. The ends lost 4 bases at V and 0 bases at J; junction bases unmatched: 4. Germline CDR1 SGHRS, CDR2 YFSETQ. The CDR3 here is CASSERGRSYEQYF. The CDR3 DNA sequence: TGCGCCAGCAGCGAGAGGGGGCGCTCCTACGAGCAGTACTTC.

CDR3 nucleotide sequence: TGTGCCAGTACACGCGCAAACTATGGCTACACCTTC. Translating it yields CASTRANYGYTF. This chain connects TRBV19 to TRBJ1-2; D call uncertain. CDR1 and CDR2 (germline): LNHDA, SQIVND (reference sequence). The length of the CDR3 is 12 residues. The germline V and J ends were trimmed by 7 bases and 2 bases, with 8 bases remaining between them.

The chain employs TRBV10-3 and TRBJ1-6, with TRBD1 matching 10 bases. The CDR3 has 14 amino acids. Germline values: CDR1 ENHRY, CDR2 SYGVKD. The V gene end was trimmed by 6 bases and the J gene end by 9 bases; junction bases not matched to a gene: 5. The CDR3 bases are TGTGCCATCAGCTCGGGACAGGGGAGTTCACCCCTCCACTTT. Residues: CAISSGQGSSPLHF.

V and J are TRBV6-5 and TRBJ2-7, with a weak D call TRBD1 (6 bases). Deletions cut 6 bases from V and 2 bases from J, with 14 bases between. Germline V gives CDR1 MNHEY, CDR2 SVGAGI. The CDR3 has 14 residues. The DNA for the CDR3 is TGTGCCAGCAGAGGCAGGGGCGATACCTACGAGCAGTACTTC. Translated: CASRGRGDTYEQYF.

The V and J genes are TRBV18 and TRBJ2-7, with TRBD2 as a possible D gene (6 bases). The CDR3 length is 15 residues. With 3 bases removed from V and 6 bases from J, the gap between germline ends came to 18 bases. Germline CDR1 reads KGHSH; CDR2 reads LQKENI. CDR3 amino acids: CASSPPGTSPGEQYF. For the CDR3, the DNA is TGTGCCAGCTCACCTCCTGGGACTTCGCCTGGCGAGCAGTACTTC.

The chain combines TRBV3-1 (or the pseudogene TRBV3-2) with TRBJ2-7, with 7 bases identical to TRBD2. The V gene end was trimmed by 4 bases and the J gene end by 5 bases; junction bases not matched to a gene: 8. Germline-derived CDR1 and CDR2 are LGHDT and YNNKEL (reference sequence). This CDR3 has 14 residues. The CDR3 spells CASSLGTGGDEQYF. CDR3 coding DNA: TGTGCCAGCAGCCTCGGGACGGGGGGTGACGAGCAGTACTTC.

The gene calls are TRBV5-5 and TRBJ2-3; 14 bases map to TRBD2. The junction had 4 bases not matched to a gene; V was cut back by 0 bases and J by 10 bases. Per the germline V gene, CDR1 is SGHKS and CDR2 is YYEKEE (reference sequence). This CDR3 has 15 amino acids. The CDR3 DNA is TGTGCCAGCAGCTTGGGGACTAGCGGGAGGACGCCGCAGTATTTT. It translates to CASSLGTSGRTPQYF.